The source of this T cell receptor beta chain is a study of T cell responses to AZD1222 COVID-19 vaccine. Study-level results: Just five to seven people given AZD1222 tested seropositive at baseline.

Notes on this clone: Its specificity is unknown.

The V gene end was trimmed by 6 bases and the J gene end by 1 base; junction bases not matched to a gene: 7. CDR1 and CDR2 from the germline V gene are SNHLY and FYNNEI. The CDR3 contains 16 residues. Clones were read by immunoSEQ multiplex PCR, and TCRdb kept only the in-frame ones, dropping some. This table has 120,000 to 150,000 clones, approximately 90% appearing once. The starting material was peripheral blood, obtained on day 0 of MenACWY control vaccination. The J gene is TRBJ2-5, the V gene TRBV2, with 11 nucleotides matching TRBD2. The sequence was collected from an adult in good health. CDR3 sequence reads: CASRILAGGAQETQYF. As DNA, the CDR3 is TGTGCCAGCAGGATCTTAGCGGGAGGGGCCCAAGAGACCCAGTACTTC.